The 27 T cell receptor beta chains listed next were all sequenced from one sample in a study of Graves' ophthalmopathy and Graves' hyperthyroidism. The authors amplified TCR beta CDR3 regions from RNA transcripts. The first round was an RT-PCR with HTBI primers, and the second round was a multiplex PCR. One entry per CDR3 protein, called by TCRdb with MiXCR from the multiplex PCR reads. The profile covers hundreds of thousands of distinct CDR3 sequences, with roughly two fifths appearing a single time and 44% taken by the ten largest. Material for sequencing was peripheral blood. The source is an adult man with Graves' ophthalmopathy.

There are a few counts of this clonotype. The chain recombines TRBV19 with TRBJ1-5; unclear D gene. The CDR3 is made up of 15 amino acids. The V gene's germline CDR1 is LNHDA and CDR2 SQIVND (reference sequence). V was shortened by 1 base and J by 2 bases, with 9 bases between the two germline ends. CDR3 region: CASSIVPQGNQPQHF. The CDR3 DNA follows: TGTGCCAGTAGTATAGTGCCCCAAGGCAATCAGCCCCAGCATTTT.

This rearrangement joins TRBV7-2 to TRBJ1-2; 10 bases are a match to TRBD1. V was clipped by 7 bases and J by 3 bases; unmatched bases: 5. The length of the CDR3 is 14 residues. From germline, CDR1 is SGHTA and CDR2 FQGNSA. CDR3 bases: TGTGCCAGCAACCCAGGGACAGGGGACTATGGCTACACCTTC. Translating gives CASNPGTGDYGYTF. Complete variable domain (other parts from reference TRBV7-2 and TRBJ1-2): GAGVSQSPSNKVTEKGKDVELRCDPISGHTALYWYRQSLGQGLEFLIYFQGNSAPDKSGLPSDRFSAERTGGSVSTLTIQRTQQEDSAVYLCASNPGTGDYGYTFGSGTRLTVV.

The V call is TRBV10-3, the J call TRBJ1-1; D unresolved. The CDR3 runs to 11 residues. V was trimmed by 7 bases and J by 8 bases, leaving 11 bases between them. From germline, CDR1 is ENHRY and CDR2 SYGVKD. The CDR3 region has the DNA TGTGCCATCAAGGGAGAAGGGGAAGCTTTCTTT. It specifies CAIKGEGEAFF.

There are a few counts of this clonotype. The V gene is TRBV7-8, the J gene TRBJ2-5; 8 nucleotides align to TRBD2. The V and J ends lost 5 bases and 5 bases, in that order; junction bases with no gene match: 10. The CDR3 loop spans 15 amino acids. CDR1 is SGHVS, CDR2 FQNEAQ, per germline. The CDR3 loop reads CASSRKIAGSETQYF. CDR3 sequence (DNA): TGTGCCAGCAGCCGAAAAATAGCGGGGAGTGAGACCCAGTACTTC.

The chain couples TRBV7-2 to TRBJ2-7; no clear D gene. The germline V gene encodes CDR1 SGHTA and CDR2 FQGNSA. The V and J ends lost 11 bases and 7 bases respectively, with 18 bases between them. There are 12 residues in the CDR3. The CDR3 region is CACSRRYNEQYF. CDR3 DNA sequence: TGTGCCTGCTCTAGACGATACAATGAGCAGTACTTC.

This clonotype appeared a few times. J is TRBJ2-7 and V is TRBV6-6; 15 bases map to TRBD2. Trimming cost V 4 bases and J 7 bases; bases outside gene matches: 5. CDR1 MNHNY and CDR2 SVGAGI come from the germline V gene (reference sequence). This CDR3 is 15 amino acids long. The CDR3 loop reads CASSWTSGRAEEQYF. As DNA, the CDR3 is TGTGCCAGCAGTTGGACTAGCGGGAGGGCCGAAGAGCAGTACTTC.

This clonotype has a count of ten or more. The chain has TRBV29-1 and TRBJ1-4; D might be TRBD1 (5 bases). Germline CDR1 reads SQVTM; CDR2 reads ANQGSEA. The CDR3 has 12 residues. V was clipped by 7 bases and J by 12 bases, with 18 bases between them. The CDR3 DNA reads as TGCAGCGGATTTTATGGGGCTGGGGAACTGTTTTTT. It specifies CSGFYGAGELFF.

V usage is TRBV20-1 and J usage is TRBJ1-6; 8 bases match TRBD1. V lost 1 base to trimming and J lost 10 bases; unmatched junction nucleotides: 3. This CDR3 contains 13 residues. CDR1 and CDR2 from the germline V gene are DFQATT and SNEGSKA (reference sequence). In DNA form, the CDR3 reads TGCAGTGCTAGAGGACAGGGGAACTCACCCCTCCACTTT. Protein product: CSARGQGNSPLHF.

The CDR3 here is CASRLLGGHGYTF. For the CDR3, the DNA is TGTGCCAGCAGATTGTTAGGGGGCCATGGCTACACCTTC. The chain employs TRBV28 and TRBJ1-2; 7 nucleotides agree with TRBD1. The CDR3 covers 13 residues. V dropped 6 bases and J dropped 6; count of bases not matched to a gene: 7. Germline-derived CDR1 and CDR2 are MDHEN and SYDVKM.

In this sample, this clonotype turned up many times. The chain employs TRBV24-1 and TRBJ2-5, with 8 bases fitting TRBD2. V lost 4 bases to trimming and J lost 4 bases; unmatched junction nucleotides: 7. CDR1 is KGHDR, CDR2 SFDVKD, per germline. There are 15 residues in the CDR3. The CDR3 DNA follows: TGTGCCACCAGTGAGTCGACTAGCGTCGGAGAGACCCAGTACTTC. Translation gives CATSESTSVGETQYF.

This chain uses TRBV7-8 with TRBJ1-4; D is unresolved. Between the trimmed V and J ends, which lost 1 base and 7 bases, there was a span of 7 bases. The length of the CDR3 is 13 residues. Germline-derived CDR1 and CDR2 are SGHVS and FQNEAQ. As DNA, the CDR3 is TGTGCCAGCAGCTTAGTGCCGGGTGAAAAACTGTTTTTT. Translation: CASSLVPGEKLFF.

CDR3 loop: CASSLASGNNSPLHF. For the CDR3, the DNA is TGTGCCAGCAGCTTAGCCTCGGGGAATAATTCACCCCTCCACTTT. The chain employs TRBV7-9 and TRBJ1-6; D gene uncertain. Trimming left V 0 bases short and J 5 bases short, with 8 bases between. Germline lookup yields CDR1 SEHNR and CDR2 FQNEAQ (reference sequence). There are 15 residues in the CDR3.

Notes on this clonotype: A much larger clone lies a single base off, so this may be a read error. The chain is built from TRBV10-3 and TRBJ2-5, with 10 bases fitting TRBD1. Germline assignment: CDR1 ENHRY and CDR2 SYGVKD. The CDR3 has 16 residues. DNA of the CDR3: TGTGCCATCTGTGAGATGAGACAGGGGGCTTTGGAGACCCAGTACTTC. This encodes CAICEMRQGALETQYF.

CDR3 sequence (DNA): TGTGCCATCAGTGATGGGACTAGCGGGGAAGCTTTCTTT. Residues: CAISDGTSGEAFF. The rearrangement joins TRBV10-3 to TRBJ1-1; TRBD1 is a possible D gene (5 bases). V was pared by 3 bases and J by 8 bases, with 13 bases between. CDR3 length equals 13 residues. Germline-derived CDR1 and CDR2 are ENHRY and SYGVKD.

This clonotype was seen repeatedly, ten times or more. The chain employs TRBV7-9 and TRBJ1-5, with TRBD1 matching over 10 bases. Germline lookup yields CDR1 SEHNR and CDR2 FQNEAQ (reference sequence). Trimming cost V 5 bases and J 2 bases; bases outside gene matches: 3. The CDR3 has 15 amino acids. The CDR3: CASSTGTGGNQPQHF. CDR3 in DNA: TGTGCCAGCAGCACAGGGACAGGGGGCAATCAGCCCCAGCATTTT.

This sequence joins TRBV25-1 and TRBJ1-1; D gene ambiguous. The CDR3 runs 14 residues. V lost 8 bases and J 1 base, leaving 14 bases between the germline ends. Germline-derived CDR1 and CDR2 are MGHDK and SYGVNS. CDR3 sequence: CASSPSVQNTEAFF. CDR3 nucleotide sequence: TGTGCCAGCTCACCGTCGGTCCAGAACACTGAAGCTTTCTTT.

In the case of this clonotype: This sequence may be a read error, since a much larger clone differs from it by one base. V usage is TRBV10-3 and J usage is TRBJ1-1, with D uncertain. Trimming took 3 bases from V and 8 from J, leaving 10 bases between them. This CDR3 contains 12 residues. CDR1 is ENHRY and CDR2 is SYGVKD in the germline V gene. The CDR3 DNA reads as TGTGCCATCAGTGAACTGGGGATAGAAGCTTTCTTT. Its translation is CAISELGIEAFF.

This clonotype was counted ten times or more. The V call is TRBV7-6, the J call TRBJ2-7, with TRBD2 as a possible D gene (6 bases). The ends were cut back, 1 base at V and 3 bases at J, with 10 bases in the middle. Germline values: CDR1 SGHVS, CDR2 FNYEAQ. The CDR3 contains 14 residues. Written as DNA, the CDR3 is TGTGCCAGCAGCTTAGAGGTCGGGGGCTACGAGCAGTACTTC. Translation gives CASSLEVGGYEQYF.

The chain uses TRBV10-3 and TRBJ1-2; perhaps TRBD1 as D (6 bases). The CDR3 totals 13 residues. V lost 5 bases and J 6 bases, leaving 13 bases between the germline ends. The germline V gene encodes CDR1 ENHRY and CDR2 SYGVKD. Here the CDR3 DNA reads TGTGCCATCAGTTACTCGACAGGCAATGGCTACACCTTC. Encoded protein: CAISYSTGNGYTF.

V gene TRBV25-1 combines with J gene TRBJ2-7; no firm D call. V was pared by 6 bases and J by 0 bases, with 6 bases between. The germline V gene encodes CDR1 MGHDK and CDR2 SYGVNS. The CDR3 is 12 residues long. CDR3: CASRASSYEQYF. In DNA form, the CDR3 reads TGTGCCAGCAGGGCCTCCTCCTACGAGCAGTACTTC.

The chain joins TRBV25-1 to TRBJ1-6; 7 nucleotides agree with TRBD1. Losses at the gene ends were 11 bases for V and 6 bases for J; bases not matched to a gene: 13. Germline lookup yields CDR1 MGHDK and CDR2 SYGVNS. This CDR3 has 15 amino acids. DNA for the CDR3: TGTGCCTGGAGTGTACCCGGGACAGCTAATTCACCCCTCCACTTT. It specifies CAWSVPGTANSPLHF.

This clonotype was recorded only once. This chain connects TRBV10-3 to TRBJ1-2; D might be TRBD1 (6 bases). The CDR3 loop spans 17 amino acids. In germline, CDR1 is ENHRY, CDR2 SYGVKD. Trimming took 5 bases from V and 4 from J, leaving 23 bases between them. CDR3 nucleotides: TGTGCCATCAGTAACCATCGGCAACAGGGAACCATCTATGGCTACACCTTC. It specifies CAISNHRQQGTIYGYTF.

CDR3 coding DNA: TGCAGTGCTAGAGATCATCACAGGGGGCCAAGTCCACCCCTCCACTTT. Amino acid sequence: CSARDHHRGPSPPLHF. The chain employs TRBV20-1 and TRBJ1-6; 9 positions agree with TRBD1. Germline CDR1 and CDR2: DFQATT and SNEGSKA (reference sequence). The trim removed 0 bases at V and 11 bases at J, leaving 11 bases unmatched. The CDR3 extends over 16 amino acids.

The chain carries TRBV3-1 and TRBJ1-1; TRBD1 aligns across 7 bases. Trimming took 6 bases from V and 5 from J; bases not matched to a gene: 3. This CDR3 has 12 residues. Germline V gene lookup returns CDR1 LGHDT and CDR2 YNNKEL (reference sequence). This CDR3 reads CASRPRGTEAFF. CDR3 DNA: TGTGCCAGCAGGCCCAGGGGGACTGAAGCTTTCTTT.

Details on this clonotype: This CDR3 is missing its conserved last phenylalanine or tryptophan, likely due to a read error. The DNA is omitted, as the CDR3 cannot be located on it reliably, and the CDR3 follows TCRdb's listing. This chain connects TRBV5-1 to TRBJ1-1. CDR1 is SGHRS, CDR2 YFSETQ, per germline. Including both end residues, the CDR3 is 11 amino acids long. CDR3 in amino acids: CASSFRQGSFY.

The chain has TRBV20-1 and TRBJ2-5; TRBD2 is a possible D gene (6 bases). Between the trimmed V and J ends, which lost 3 bases and 1 base, there was a span of 9 bases. Per germline, CDR1 DFQATT and CDR2 SNEGSKA (reference sequence). The CDR3 consists of 13 residues. The CDR3 protein is CSASGGIQETQYF. The CDR3 DNA reads TGCAGTGCTAGTGGAGGGATCCAAGAGACCCAGTACTTC.

Comment on this clonotype: Just one base apart from a much larger clone, this may be a read error. The chain employs TRBV15 and TRBJ1-3; D remains ambiguous. Trimming left V 5 bases short and J 2 bases short, with 19 bases between. Germline CDR1 LNHNV, CDR2 YYDKDF (reference sequence). The CDR3 loop spans 17 amino acids. DNA of the CDR3: TGTGCCACCAGCTCCCGGCGATCGGCGAGCCCTGGAAACACCATATATTTT. Its translation: CATSSRRSASPGNTIYF.